The clone carrying this T cell receptor beta chain has at least ten counts. No antigen is known for it. This CDR3 spans 13 amino acids. Germline-derived CDR1 and CDR2 are SGHVS and FNYEAQ. V was cut by 3 bases and J by 7 bases, with 12 bases left in between. This sample was included in a study of T cell repertoires in cytomegalovirus infection. Overall study: Indications came from public TCR beta signatures; they pointed to CMV infection and to a matching HLA type.

TCRdb analysed the reads with MiXCR anew, one entry per CDR3 protein. The repertoire consists of around 69,000 distinct CDR3 sequences, with around 30% occurring once and the leading ten covering 45% to 65%. Study results and caveats: Summed frequency of public TCR beta families distinguished CMV carriers with the relevant HLA. Clonotype analysis showed dominance of the ex vivo response by HLA-C-restricted CMV-specific TCR beta clonotypes.

This sequence originates from a human donor in good health (CMV status not recorded). Some clones in this sample may be carry-over from other donors' samples. This chain uses TRBV7-6 with TRBJ1-1, with D perhaps TRBD1 (5 bases). This specimen consisted of CD8+ T cells from cultured PBMCs, obtained from culture after CMV antigen stimulation. In DNA, the CDR3 is TGTGCCAGCAGCTTGTCCCAGGGTGGTGAAGCTTTCTTT. It yields the protein CASSLSQGGEAFF.